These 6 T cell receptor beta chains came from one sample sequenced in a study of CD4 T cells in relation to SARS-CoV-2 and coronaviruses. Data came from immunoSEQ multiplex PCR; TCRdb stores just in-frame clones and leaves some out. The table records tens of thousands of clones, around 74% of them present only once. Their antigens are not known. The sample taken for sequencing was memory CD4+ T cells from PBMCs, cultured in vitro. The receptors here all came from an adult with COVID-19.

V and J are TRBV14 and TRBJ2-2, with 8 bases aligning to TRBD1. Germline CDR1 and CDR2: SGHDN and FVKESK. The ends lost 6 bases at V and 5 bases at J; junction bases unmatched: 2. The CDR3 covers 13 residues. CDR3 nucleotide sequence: TGTGCCAGCAGAAGGACAGGGACCGGGGAGCTGTTTTTT. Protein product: CASRRTGTGELFF.

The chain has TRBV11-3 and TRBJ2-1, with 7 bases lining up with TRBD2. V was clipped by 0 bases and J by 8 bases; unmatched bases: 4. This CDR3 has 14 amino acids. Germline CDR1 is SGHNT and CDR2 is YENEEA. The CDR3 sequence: CASSLEAGVDEQFF. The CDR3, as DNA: TGTGCCAGCAGCTTAGAGGCGGGAGTCGATGAGCAGTTCTTC.

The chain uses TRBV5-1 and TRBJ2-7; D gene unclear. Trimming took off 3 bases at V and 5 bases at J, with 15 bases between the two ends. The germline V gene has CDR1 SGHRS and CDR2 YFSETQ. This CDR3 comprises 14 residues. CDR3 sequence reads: CASSSLTAFDEQYF. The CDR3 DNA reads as TGCGCCAGCAGCTCCTTAACGGCTTTCGACGAGCAGTACTTC.

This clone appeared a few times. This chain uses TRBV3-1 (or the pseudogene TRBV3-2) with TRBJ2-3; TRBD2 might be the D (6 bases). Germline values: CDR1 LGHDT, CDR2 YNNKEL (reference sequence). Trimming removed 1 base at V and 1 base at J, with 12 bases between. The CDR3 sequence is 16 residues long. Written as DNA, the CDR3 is TGTGCCAGCAGCCAAGGATCGGGAGTCGGCACAGATACGCAGTATTTT. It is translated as CASSQGSGVGTDTQYF.

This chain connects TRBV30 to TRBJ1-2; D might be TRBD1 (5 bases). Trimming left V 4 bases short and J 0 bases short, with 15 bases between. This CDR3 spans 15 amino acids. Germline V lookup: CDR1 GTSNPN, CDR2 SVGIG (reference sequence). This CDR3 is CAWMGGKGANYGYTF. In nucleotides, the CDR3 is TGTGCCTGGATGGGGGGGAAGGGAGCTAACTATGGCTACACCTTC. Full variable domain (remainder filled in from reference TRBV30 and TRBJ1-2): SQTIHQWPATLVQPVGSPLSLECTVEGTSNPNLYWYRQAAGRGLQLLFYSVGIGQISSEVPQNLSASRPQDRQFILSSKKLLLSDSGFYLCAWMGGKGANYGYTFGSGTRLTVV.

CDR3 residues: CASRSYREGEQFF. CDR3 bases: TGTGCCAGCCGCTCCTACAGGGAAGGTGAGCAGTTCTTC. The chain links TRBV11-1 to TRBJ2-1, with D possibly being TRBD1 (6 bases). Trimming shortened V by 8 bases and J by 9 bases, and 17 bases separated the two germline ends. The CDR3 consists of 13 residues. Germline values: CDR1 SGHAT, CDR2 FQDESV (reference sequence).